Presented here are 14 T cell receptor beta chains from one specimen sequenced in a study of cytomegalovirus exposure and HLA in healthy donors. PCR was performed using 60 Vbeta and 13 Jbeta primers. Generated by immunoSEQ multiplex PCR, the TCRdb table keeps only in-frame clones and is missing some. The sample has 70,000 to 95,000 clones; around three quarters are singletons. Material: PBMCs. These receptors were obtained from a man aged 30-40 years in good health and CMV-seropositive.

The chain employs TRBV19 and TRBJ1-1; perhaps TRBD1 as D (5 bases). CDR1 is LNHDA and CDR2 is SQIVND in the germline V gene (reference sequence). The CDR3 has 14 residues. Trimming shortened V by 4 bases and J by 4 bases, and 13 bases separated the two germline ends. The CDR3 here is CASSNLGGGTEAFF. Here the CDR3 DNA reads TGTGCCAGTAGTAACCTCGGGGGTGGCACTGAAGCTTTCTTT.

J is TRBJ1-3 and V is TRBV18; the D is unclear. CDR1 KGHSH and CDR2 LQKENI come from the germline V gene. The CDR3 loop spans 17 amino acids. V was pared by 4 bases and J by 0 bases, with 16 bases between. The CDR3 region has the DNA TGTGCCAGCTCACGAGAACCTCCGGGATCCTCTGGAAACACCATATATTTT. Translating it yields CASSREPPGSSGNTIYF.

The rearrangement joins TRBV6-5 to TRBJ1-3; 9 positions match TRBD1. CDR1 is MNHEY and CDR2 is SVGAGI in the germline V gene. The junction had 8 bases not matched to a gene; V was cut back by 4 bases and J by 4 bases. The CDR3 length is 16 residues. The CDR3 DNA reads TGTGCCAGCAGTTTGGACAGGGGAGTGGCGGGAAACACCATATATTTT. Its translation is CASSLDRGVAGNTIYF.

The V gene is TRBV6-5, the J gene TRBJ2-5; possible D gene TRBD1, 5 bases. Germline loops: CDR1 MNHEY, CDR2 SVGAGI. The CDR3 is 13 amino acids. The V and J ends lost 10 bases and 2 bases respectively, with 14 bases between them. The CDR3 coding sequence is TGTGCCACCGTTGCGGCAGGGCAAGAGACCCAGTACTTC. It codes for CATVAAGQETQYF.

This chain uses TRBV6-5 with TRBJ1-6; D is undetermined. The CDR3 contains 15 residues. The germline gives CDR1 MNHEY, CDR2 SVGAGI. V was cut by 0 bases and J by 6 bases, with 9 bases left in between. The CDR3, as DNA: TGTGCCAGCAGTTACTCGTCGGTTACTAATTCACCCCTCCACTTT. This translates into CASSYSSVTNSPLHF.

The DNA for the CDR3 is TGTGCCAGCAGCTTAGCCGTGACAGGCACTGAAGCTTTCTTT. Translated, it gives CASSLAVTGTEAFF. V gene TRBV11-2 combines with J gene TRBJ1-1; D possibly corresponds to TRBD1 (6 bases). This CDR3 has 14 residues. V lost 1 base to trimming and J lost 4 bases, with 10 bases between them. The germline V gene has CDR1 SGHAT and CDR2 FQNNGV. The variable domain in full, with the rest retrieved from reference TRBV11-2 and TRBJ1-1, is EAGVAQSPRYKIIEKRQSVAFWCNPISGHATLYWYQQILGQGPKLLIQFQNNGVVDDSQLPKDRFSAERLKGVDSTLKIQPAKLEDSAVYLCASSLAVTGTEAFFGQGTRLTVV.

This clone was seen a few times. The chain employs TRBV7-2 and TRBJ2-3; TRBD2 matches at 10 bases. The junction had 11 bases not matched to a gene; V was cut back by 5 bases and J by 3 bases. The CDR3 runs 17 residues. CDR1 is SGHTA and CDR2 is FQGNSA in the germline V gene. This CDR3 is CASSPRLAGVSTDTQYF. The CDR3 bases are TGTGCCAGCAGCCCCCGGCTAGCGGGAGTTTCTACAGATACGCAGTATTTT.

Worth noting for this clone: The junction departs from germline at one end; a sequencing error may be responsible. The chain uses TRBV10-3 and TRBJ1-6; D ambiguous. Germline CDR1 reads ENHRY; CDR2 reads SYGVKD. The CDR3 contains 13 residues. CDR3 loop: CATEGGINSSLHF. In DNA form, the CDR3 reads TGTGCCACCGAGGGTGGGATCAATTCATCCCTCCACTTT.

CDR3 DNA sequence: TGCAGCGTCCTCTCTGATGGGGACAAGGGCTCTGGGGCCAACGTCCTGACTTTC. Its protein product is CSVLSDGDKGSGANVLTF. The V call is TRBV29-1, the J call TRBJ2-6, with a weak D call TRBD1 (6 bases). Germline assignment: CDR1 SQVTM and CDR2 ANQGSEA. The CDR3 has 18 residues. V dropped 6 bases and J dropped 0 bases, with 21 bases sitting between them.

The V call is TRBV5-6, the J call TRBJ1-1; tentative D call: TRBD1 (6 bases). In germline, CDR1 is SGHDT, CDR2 YYEEEE. The CDR3 loop spans 15 amino acids. Deletions cut 4 bases from V and 1 base from J, with 14 bases between. CDR3 sequence reads: CASSRVGAGNTEAFF. The CDR3 DNA sequence: TGTGCCAGCAGCCGGGTGGGGGCGGGGAACACTGAAGCTTTCTTT.

The rearrangement uses TRBV5-4 and TRBJ2-1, with 9 bases matching TRBD1. Germline loops: CDR1 SGHNT, CDR2 YYREEE (reference sequence). The V and J ends lost 5 bases and 7 bases, in that order; junction bases with no gene match: 7. The CDR3 is 14 amino acids. The CDR3 nucleotides are TGTGCCAGCAGGTCCCGGGACAGGGCTAATGAGCAGTTCTTC. It is translated as CASRSRDRANEQFF. Using reference TRBV5-4 and TRBJ2-1 for the parts outside the CDR3, the full variable domain is ETGVTQSPTHLIKTRGQQVTLRCSSQSGHNTVSWYQQALGQGPQFIFQYYREEENGRGNFPPRFSGLQFPNYSSELNVNALELDDSALYLCASRSRDRANEQFFGPGTRLTVL.

The chain recombines TRBV30 with TRBJ1-2; D remains ambiguous. V lost 1 base, J lost 7 bases, and 13 bases lay in between. This CDR3 spans 13 amino acids. Germline V gives CDR1 GTSNPN, CDR2 SVGIG (reference sequence). CDR3 DNA sequence: TGTGCCTGGAGTGGATCACTAGGTGGTGGCTACACCTTC. It translates to CAWSGSLGGGYTF.

The chain joins TRBV6-1 to TRBJ1-3, with D unclear. The V end was cut by 6 bases, the J end by 0 bases, with 9 bases between. This CDR3 has 14 residues. Germline-derived CDR1 and CDR2 are MNHNS and SASEGT. DNA for the CDR3: TGTGCCAGCAGCCCTTCCGGCTCTGGAAACACCATATATTTT. Translated, it gives CASSPSGSGNTIYF.

V and J are TRBV28 and TRBJ2-7, with 10 bases that match TRBD1. Trimming took 5 bases from V and 4 from J; bases not matched to a gene: 8. The germline gives CDR1 MDHEN, CDR2 SYDVKM. This CDR3 contains 15 residues. CDR3 in DNA: TGTGCCAGCAGTCTCCCCGGGACAGGGGTGTACGAGCAGTACTTC. This gives the protein CASSLPGTGVYEQYF.